This TCR beta chain is from a study of cytomegalovirus exposure and HLA in healthy donors. In the study overall: Around 80 million unique TCR sequences came from HLA-typed donors in an early release. Study-level points and caveats: Specificity for CMV antigens was confirmed in vitro for three of the CMV-associated chains. Reportedly, cytomegalovirus status was diagnosed with high sensitivity and specificity.

Germline assignment: CDR1 MNHNS and CDR2 SASEGT. Between the trimmed V and J ends, which lost 4 bases and 1 base, there was a span of 20 bases. There are 19 residues in the CDR3. Comment on this clone: As yet, its antigen is unknown.

The study ran its PCR with 60 Vbeta and 13 Jbeta primers. Method: immunoSEQ multiplex PCR; TCRdb's copy keeps in-frame clones and lacks some. The sample carries just over 150,000 clones, 75% to 85% recorded once. The chain carries TRBV6-1 and TRBJ1-6; D perhaps matches TRBD1 (5 bases). The source is a man aged 50-59 years in good health and CMV-seropositive. The sequencing input was PBMCs. The CDR3 loop is CASSAHGGRAASYNSPLHF. The DNA of the CDR3 is TGTGCCAGCAGTGCCCACGGGGGTAGGGCCGCATCCTATAATTCACCCCTCCACTTT.